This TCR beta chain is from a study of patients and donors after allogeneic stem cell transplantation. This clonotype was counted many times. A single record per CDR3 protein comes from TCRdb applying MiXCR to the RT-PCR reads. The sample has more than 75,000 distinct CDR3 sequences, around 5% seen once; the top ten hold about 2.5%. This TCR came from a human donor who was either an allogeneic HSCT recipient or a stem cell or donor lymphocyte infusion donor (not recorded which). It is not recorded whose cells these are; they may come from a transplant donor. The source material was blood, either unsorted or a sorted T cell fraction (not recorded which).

CDR3 region: CSALLAPGNNEQFF. CDR3 nucleotides: TGCAGTGCTCTACTAGCGCCGGGGAACAATGAGCAGTTCTTC. V gene TRBV20-1 combines with J gene TRBJ2-1; 7 bases fit TRBD2. V was clipped by 5 bases and J by 5 bases; unmatched bases: 9. Germline V gene sequence: CDR1 DFQATT, CDR2 SNEGSKA (reference sequence). This CDR3 contains 14 residues.